A single sample gave rise to the 18 T cell receptor beta chains below, sequenced in a study of cytomegalovirus exposure and HLA in healthy donors. PCR used 60 Vbeta primers and 13 Jbeta primers. Measured with immunoSEQ multiplex PCR; TCRdb has only the in-frame clones, and not every one. Among about 110,000 clones listed, roughly 70% were seen once. The sequenced sample was PBMCs. The receptors shown here come from a middle-aged man in good health and CMV-seronegative.

On this clone: A read error may account for a junction end that differs from germline. V is TRBV7-9 and J is TRBJ1-1; D unclear. CDR3 size: 12 residues. Germline V gives CDR1 SEHNR, CDR2 FQNEAQ (reference sequence). The CDR3 DNA sequence: TGTTCCAGCAGTCCGAGGAACACTGAAGCTTTCTTT. Amino acid sequence: CSSSPRNTEAFF.

V gene TRBV7-3 combines with J gene TRBJ2-3; TRBD1 aligns across 9 bases. The CDR3 loop spans 14 amino acids. With 4 bases clipped from V and 4 bases from J, the junction kept 3 bases outside the gene matches. The germline V gene encodes CDR1 SGHTA and CDR2 FQGTGA. The CDR3 nucleotides read TGTGCCAGCAGCTCCGGACAGGGGCCAGATACGCAGTATTTT. It is translated as CASSSGQGPDTQYF. The full variable domain, completed using reference TRBV7-3 and TRBJ2-3, is GAGVSQTPSNKVTEKGKYVELRCDPISGHTALYWYRQSLGQGPEFLIYFQGTGAADDSGLPNDRFFAVRPEGSVSTLKIQRTERGDSAVYLCASSSGQGPDTQYFGPGTRLTVL.

This chain connects TRBV19 to TRBJ1-1; the D is unclear. In germline, CDR1 is LNHDA, CDR2 SQIVND (reference sequence). With 6 bases removed from V and 3 bases from J, the gap between germline ends came to 20 bases. The CDR3 has 16 amino acids. The CDR3, as DNA: TGTGCCAGTAGCCTACCCCTAATAAACGACTACACTGAAGCTTTCTTT. Protein: CASSLPLINDYTEAFF.

The V gene is TRBV4-2, the J gene TRBJ1-1, with D possibly TRBD1 on 5 matching bases. CDR1 and CDR2 (germline): LGHNA, YNFKEQ. Trimming took 8 bases from V and 5 from J, leaving 18 bases between them. The CDR3 has 14 residues. As DNA, the CDR3 is TGTGCCAGCGGGCTCCTGGGGGGGGAGACTGAAGCTTTCTTT. It is translated as CASGLLGGETEAFF.

The chain links TRBV5-4 to TRBJ1-1; a weak D match, TRBD1 (5 bases). CDR1 is SGHNT, CDR2 YYREEE, per germline (reference sequence). V lost 4 bases and J lost 8, with 18 bases in between. The CDR3 spans 14 residues. The CDR3 DNA is TGTGCCAGCAGCACTGGCGGGACGGACGAGGAAGCTTTCTTT. Its protein product is CASSTGGTDEEAFF.

A word on this clone: This CDR3 is also generated by other DNA sequences in the sample. The V call is TRBV5-1, the J call TRBJ1-1, with D maybe TRBD1 (5 bases). This CDR3 contains 15 residues. Trimming stripped 4 bases from V and 1 base from J, with 14 bases between. CDR1 is SGHRS and CDR2 is YFSETQ in the germline V gene. The CDR3 sequence is CASSLAGGGNTEAFF. CDR3 bases: TGCGCCAGCAGCCTAGCCGGGGGTGGGAACACTGAAGCTTTCTTT. The full variable domain, with the rest looked up from reference TRBV5-1 and TRBJ1-1, is KAGVTQTPRYLIKTRGQQVTLSCSPISGHRSVSWYQQTPGQGLQFLFEYFSETQRNKGNFPGRFSGRQFSNSRSEMNVSTLELGDSALYLCASSLAGGGNTEAFFGQGTRLTVV.

The V gene is TRBV7-9, the J gene TRBJ2-5; 8 bases align to TRBD2. The J segment lost 3 bases and the V segment lost 5 bases, leaving 8 bases of the junction unmatched. The CDR3 spans 15 residues. Germline V gives CDR1 SEHNR, CDR2 FQNEAQ (reference sequence). CDR3 DNA: TGTGCCAGCAGCCCATGGACGGGGGGGGAAGAGACCCAGTACTTC. Translated: CASSPWTGGEETQYF.

This clone was picked up a small number of times. This chain joins TRBV4-3 and TRBJ1-1, with D possibly TRBD1 on 6 matching bases. Trimming removed 0 bases from V and 4 bases from J, with 12 bases in between. This CDR3 contains 15 residues. Per the germline V gene, CDR1 is LGHNA and CDR2 is YSLEER. This chain's CDR3 is CASSQDRGGGTEAFF. The CDR3 DNA is TGCGCCAGCAGCCAAGATCGGGGAGGGGGCACTGAAGCTTTCTTT.

V gene TRBV28 combines with J gene TRBJ2-1; 7 bases agree with TRBD2. Germline CDR1 reads MDHEN; CDR2 reads SYDVKM. After removal of 3 bases from V and 5 bases from J, the junction contained 7 bases not matched to a gene. The CDR3 covers 15 residues. CDR3 DNA: TGTGCCAGCAGTTTTACCGGGGGGTCGAACAATGAGCAGTTCTTC. Translating gives CASSFTGGSNNEQFF.

The gene calls are TRBV2 and TRBJ1-3, with unresolved D. Germline loops: CDR1 SNHLY, CDR2 FYNNEI. There are 12 residues in the CDR3. With 6 bases removed from V and 4 bases from J, the gap between germline ends came to 7 bases. In DNA, the CDR3 is TGTGCCAGCAGCCCGGGGGGAAACACCATATATTTT. Its translation: CASSPGGNTIYF.

This chain connects TRBV11-1 to TRBJ1-1; D uncertain. This CDR3 comprises 13 residues. V lost 2 bases and J 1 base, leaving 5 bases between the germline ends. Germline values: CDR1 SGHAT, CDR2 FQDESV (reference sequence). The CDR3 region has the DNA TGTGCCAGCAGCTTAAGAGCGAACACTGAAGCTTTCTTT. This sequence encodes CASSLRANTEAFF.

The chain couples TRBV10-3 to TRBJ2-3; 7 nucleotides align to TRBD2. Germline V gene data show CDR1 as ENHRY and CDR2 as SYGVKD. The CDR3 covers 16 residues. The V and J ends lost 0 bases and 4 bases, in that order; junction bases with no gene match: 7. The DNA of the CDR3 is TGTGCCATCAGTGAGTCCCCCGGGGGGAGCCCAGATACGCAGTATTTT. This gives the protein CAISESPGGSPDTQYF.

This clone turned up a few times. V and J are TRBV28 and TRBJ2-7; 8 bases are shared with TRBD1. The V segment lost 7 bases and the J segment 2 bases; nucleotides outside the gene matches: 16. The CDR3 is 17 residues long. The germline V gene encodes CDR1 MDHEN and CDR2 SYDVKM. In DNA form, the CDR3 reads TGTGCCAGCACCAGCAGCAGGGGGCAATTCAGGACCTACGAGCAGTACTTC. Its translation: CASTSSRGQFRTYEQYF.

The genes are TRBV25-1 and TRBJ1-5; D is unresolved. The CDR3 loop spans 16 amino acids. The germline V gene has CDR1 MGHDK and CDR2 SYGVNS. V dropped 3 bases and J dropped 1 base, with 13 bases sitting between them. CDR3 region: CASSESGIGSNQPQHF. For the CDR3, the DNA is TGTGCCAGCAGTGAGAGCGGGATAGGGAGCAATCAGCCCCAGCATTTT.

This clone was counted a single time. The chain employs TRBV28 and TRBJ1-6, with TRBD1 identical over 7 bases. CDR3 length equals 12 residues. With V trimmed by 9 bases and J by 10 bases, 6 bases remained unmatched. The V gene's germline CDR1 is MDHEN and CDR2 SYDVKM. The CDR3 spells CASNRGTSPLHF. The DNA of the CDR3 is TGTGCCAGTAACAGGGGAACCTCACCCCTCCACTTT.

J is TRBJ2-1 and V is TRBV4-3; 16 bases line up with TRBD2. V lost 0 bases and J lost 0; bases outside the gene matches: 8. The length of the CDR3 is 21 residues. The germline gives CDR1 LGHNA, CDR2 YSLEER. The CDR3 is CASSQDYAGLAGGSSYNEQFF. DNA of the CDR3: TGCGCCAGCAGCCAAGACTATGCGGGACTAGCGGGGGGGAGCTCCTACAATGAGCAGTTCTTC.

The chain couples TRBV4-2 to TRBJ2-3, with 14 bases identical to TRBD2. Per germline, CDR1 LGHNA and CDR2 YNFKEQ. The V gene end was trimmed by 4 bases and the J gene end by 1 base; junction bases not matched to a gene: 10. This CDR3 is built from 19 residues. In DNA, the CDR3 is TGTGCCAGCAGCCTTCCTCCGGGACTAGCGGGGGTGGGCACAGATACGCAGTATTTT. As protein: CASSLPPGLAGVGTDTQYF.

This rearrangement joins TRBV28 to TRBJ1-1, with D maybe TRBD1 (5 bases). The germline CDR1 and CDR2 sequences are MDHEN and SYDVKM. The V end was cut by 5 bases, the J end by 12 bases, with 13 bases between. The CDR3 has 11 amino acids. DNA for the CDR3: TGTGCCAGCAGTCTACAGGTAGCAACTTTCTTT. As protein: CASSLQVATFF.